This entry is about one TCR beta chain. This sample was included in a study of blood T cell repertoires in COVID-19. On the study more broadly: The samples span acute and convalescent COVID-19 from the United States, Italy and Spain.

Per the original methods: Reference gene primer amplification gave nucleated cell count estimates. Profiled with immunoSEQ multiplex PCR; TCRdb holds only in-frame clones, not every one. V, J and clone size are those of that table, while D and trimming were read from the DNA. The data contain hundreds of thousands of clones, roughly 85% of them singletons. Germline lookup yields CDR1 SGHTS and CDR2 YDEGEE. The CDR3 length is 16 residues. V lost 2 bases to trimming and J lost 4 bases, with 15 bases between them. This TCR derives from a man younger than 35 with active or convalescent COVID-19. Sequenced sample: peripheral blood. J is TRBJ2-2 and V is TRBV5-8; TRBD1 is a possible D gene (6 bases). In nucleotides, the CDR3 is TGTGCCAGCAGCTTCGTGAGGGGGTGGGGCACCGGGGAGCTGTTTTTT. Translated: CASSFVRGWGTGELFF.